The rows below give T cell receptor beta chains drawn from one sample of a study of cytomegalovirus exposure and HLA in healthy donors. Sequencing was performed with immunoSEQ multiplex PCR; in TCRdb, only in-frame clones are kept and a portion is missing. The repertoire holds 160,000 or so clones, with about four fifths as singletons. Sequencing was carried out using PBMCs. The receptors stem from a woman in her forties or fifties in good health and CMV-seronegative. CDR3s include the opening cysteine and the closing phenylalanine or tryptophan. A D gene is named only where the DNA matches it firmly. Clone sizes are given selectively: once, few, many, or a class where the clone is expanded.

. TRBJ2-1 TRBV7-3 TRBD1 TGTGCCAGCAGCCGGGACAGCAAAAATGAGCAGTTCTTC CASSRDSKNEQFF
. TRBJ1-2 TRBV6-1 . TGTGCCAGCAGCGAAATCCGGGAAAACTATGGCTACACCTTC CASSEIRENYGYTF
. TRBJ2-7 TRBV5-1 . TGCGCCAGCAGCCCTAAGGGGGAGCAGTACTTC CASSPKGEQYF
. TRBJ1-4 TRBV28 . TGTGCCAGCAGCCCCCTACGGACACCTAATGAAAGACTGTTTTTT CASSPLRTPNERLFF
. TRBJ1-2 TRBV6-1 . TGTGCCAGTAGCTCAGTAAACTATGGCTACACCTTC CASSSVNYGYTF
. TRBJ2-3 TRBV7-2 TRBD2 TGTGCCAGCAGCTCAGGACTAGCTCCGGATACGCAGTATTTT CASSSGLAPDTQYF
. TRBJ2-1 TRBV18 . TGTGCCAGCTCACCTCTCGCCCGAGACAATGAGCAGTTCTTC CASSPLARDNEQFF
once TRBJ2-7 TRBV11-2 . TGTGCCAGCACCATCTCCAGAGGGGACTCGATCGAGCAGTACTTC CASTISRGDSIEQYF
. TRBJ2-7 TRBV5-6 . TGTGCCAGCAGCCTGGTCGGCCTAGCGAACTACGAGCAGTACTTC CASSLVGLANYEQYF
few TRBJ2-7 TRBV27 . TGTGCCAGCAGTTTAACCACTCCCTCCTACGAGCAGTACTTC CASSLTTPSYEQYF
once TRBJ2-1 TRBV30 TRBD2 TGTGCCTGGAAATGGAGCGGGAGTAGGAATGAGCAGTTCTTC CAWKWSGSRNEQFF
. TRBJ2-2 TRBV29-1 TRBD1 TGCAGCGTTGTTAGGACAGGAAACACCGGGGAGCTGTTTTTT CSVVRTGNTGELFF
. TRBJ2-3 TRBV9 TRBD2 TGTGCCAGCAGCGTAGATCCAGCGGGACGGGTAGATACGCAGTATTTT CASSVDPAGRVDTQYF
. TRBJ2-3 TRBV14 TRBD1 TGTGCCAGCAGCCCGAGGGGACAGGGGTGGCCAGATACGCAGTATTTT CASSPRGQGWPDTQYF
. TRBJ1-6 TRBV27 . TGTGCCAGCAGTCAGTCGCCCTATAATTCACCCCTCCACTTT CASSQSPYNSPLHF
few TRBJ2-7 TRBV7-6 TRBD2 TGTGCCAGCAGCTCTGGACTAGCGGGAGGGCGATACGAGCAGTACTTC CASSSGLAGGRYEQYF
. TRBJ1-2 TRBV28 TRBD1 TGTGCCAGCAGTCCGGGGACAGGGGGCAGAGCCTATGGCTACACCTTC CASSPGTGGRAYGYTF
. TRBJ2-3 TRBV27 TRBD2 TGTGCCAGCAGTTTATCGACTAGCGGGGGGACCACAGATACGCAGTATTTT CASSLSTSGGTTDTQYF
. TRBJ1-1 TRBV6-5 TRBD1 TGTGCCAGCAGTTACGGAACAGGGGACACTGAAGCTTTCTTT CASSYGTGDTEAFF
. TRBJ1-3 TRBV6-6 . TGTGCCAGCAGTTCCACAGGCTCTGGAAACACCATATATTTT CASSSTGSGNTIYF
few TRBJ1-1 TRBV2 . TGTGCCAGCACAGACAGGATGAACACTGAAGCTTTCTTT CASTDRMNTEAFF
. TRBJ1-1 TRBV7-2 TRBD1 TGTGCCAGCAGGTCTCCGGGACAGGGGATGAGGAACACTGAAGCTTTCTTT CASRSPGQGMRNTEAFF
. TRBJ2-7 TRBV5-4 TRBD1 TGTGCCAGCAGCCCTAGGACAGGGGCGTCCTACGAGCAGTACTTC CASSPRTGASYEQYF
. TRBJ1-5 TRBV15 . TGTGCCACCAGCAGGGAAGGACAGCCTAATCAGCCCCAGCATTTT CATSREGQPNQPQHF
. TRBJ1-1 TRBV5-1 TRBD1 TGCGCCAGCAGCTCATCCGGGACAGGGAAAACTGAAGCTTTCTTT CASSSSGTGKTEAFF